This TCR beta chain appears in the sequencing data of a study of early T cells in non-severe SARS-CoV-2 infection. Study-level background: Unsorted whole-blood RNA was sequenced in bulk, leaving chains unpaired. Study-level points and caveats: Database matching using VDJdb favored anti-spike CD8 responses, with private and CD4 specificities left missing.

Germline V lookup: CDR1 SGHAT, CDR2 FQNNGV. The V gene lost 8 bases and the J gene lost 3 bases, with 10 bases spanning the gap. CDR3 length: 13 amino acids. This clonotype came up a few times. Antigen specificity is unknown. Individually, cDNA molecules had unique molecular identifiers attached to them. TCRdb re-analysed the 5' RACE reads in MiXCR, keeping a single row per CDR3 protein. The sample contains about 60,000 distinct CDR3 sequences, approximately 9% of which appear only once. The chain recombines TRBV11-2 with TRBJ2-2; possibly TRBD1 for D (6 bases). The sample was whole blood. The source is an adult who was a healthcare worker with PCR-confirmed SARS-CoV-2 infection or an uninfected control (not recorded which). The CDR3 coding sequence is TGTGCCAGCTCCGGACAGTACACCGGGGAGCTGTTTTTT. Its protein product is CASSGQYTGELFF.